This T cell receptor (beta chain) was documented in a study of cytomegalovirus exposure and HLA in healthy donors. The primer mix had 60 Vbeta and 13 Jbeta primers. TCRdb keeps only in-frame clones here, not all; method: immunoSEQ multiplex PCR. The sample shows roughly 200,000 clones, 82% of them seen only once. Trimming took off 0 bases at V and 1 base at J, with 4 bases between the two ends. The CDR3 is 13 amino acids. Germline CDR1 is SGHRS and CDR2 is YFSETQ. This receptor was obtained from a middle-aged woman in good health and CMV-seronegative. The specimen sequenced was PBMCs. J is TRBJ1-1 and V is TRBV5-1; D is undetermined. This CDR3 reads CASSLVSNTEAFF. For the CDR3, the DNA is TGCGCCAGCAGCTTGGTCTCGAACACTGAAGCTTTCTTT.